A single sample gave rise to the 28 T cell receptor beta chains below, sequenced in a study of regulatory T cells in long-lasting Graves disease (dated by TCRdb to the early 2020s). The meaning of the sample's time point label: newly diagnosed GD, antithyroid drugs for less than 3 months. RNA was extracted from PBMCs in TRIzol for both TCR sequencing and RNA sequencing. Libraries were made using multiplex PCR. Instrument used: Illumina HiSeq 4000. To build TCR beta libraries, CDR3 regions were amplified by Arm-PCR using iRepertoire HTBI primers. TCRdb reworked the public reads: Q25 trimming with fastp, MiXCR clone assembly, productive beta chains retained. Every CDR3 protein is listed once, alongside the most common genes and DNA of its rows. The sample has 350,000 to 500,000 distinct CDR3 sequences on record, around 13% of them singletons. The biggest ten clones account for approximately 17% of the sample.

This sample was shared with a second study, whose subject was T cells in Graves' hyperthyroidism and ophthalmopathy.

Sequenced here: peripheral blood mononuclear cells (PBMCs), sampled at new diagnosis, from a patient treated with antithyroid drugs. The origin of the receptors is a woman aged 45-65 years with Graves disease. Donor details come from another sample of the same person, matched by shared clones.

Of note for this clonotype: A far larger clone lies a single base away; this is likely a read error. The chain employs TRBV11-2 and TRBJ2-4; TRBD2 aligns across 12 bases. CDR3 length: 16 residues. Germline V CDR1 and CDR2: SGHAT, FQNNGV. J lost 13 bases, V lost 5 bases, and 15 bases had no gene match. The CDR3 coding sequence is TGTGCCAGCAGCCGGACTAGCGGGAACTCCTACAATGAGCAGTACTTC. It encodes CASSRTSGNSYNEQYF.

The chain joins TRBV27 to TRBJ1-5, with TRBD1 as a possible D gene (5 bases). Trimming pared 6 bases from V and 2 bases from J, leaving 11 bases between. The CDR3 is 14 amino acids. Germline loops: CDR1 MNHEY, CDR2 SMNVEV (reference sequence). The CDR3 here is CASRLGVGNQPQHF. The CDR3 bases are TGTGCCAGCAGACTGGGGGTGGGCAATCAGCCCCAGCATTTT.

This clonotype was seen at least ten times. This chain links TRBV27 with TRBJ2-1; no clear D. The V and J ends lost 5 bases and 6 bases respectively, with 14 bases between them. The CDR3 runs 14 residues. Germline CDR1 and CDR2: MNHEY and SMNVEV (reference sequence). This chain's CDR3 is CASSREFRANEQFF. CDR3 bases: TGTGCCAGCAGTCGTGAGTTTCGGGCCAATGAGCAGTTCTTC.

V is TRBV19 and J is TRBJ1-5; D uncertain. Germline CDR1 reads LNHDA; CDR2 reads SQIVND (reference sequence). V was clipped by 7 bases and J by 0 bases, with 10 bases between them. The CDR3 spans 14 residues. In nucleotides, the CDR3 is TGTGCCAGTAATTCGGCATATAGCAATCAGCCCCAGCATTTT. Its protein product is CASNSAYSNQPQHF.

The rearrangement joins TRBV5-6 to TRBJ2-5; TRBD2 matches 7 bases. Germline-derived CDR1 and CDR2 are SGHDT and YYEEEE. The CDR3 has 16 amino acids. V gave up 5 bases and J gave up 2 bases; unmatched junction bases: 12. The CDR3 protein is CASSGLVNALQETQYF. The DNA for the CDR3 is TGTGCCAGCAGTGGACTAGTCAACGCCTTACAAGAGACCCAGTACTTC. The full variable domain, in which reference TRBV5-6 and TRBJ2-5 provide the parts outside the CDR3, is DAGVTQSPTHLIKTRGQQVTLRCSPKSGHDTVSWYQQALGQGPQFIFQYYEEEERQRGNFPDRFSGHQFPNYSSELNVNALLLGDSALYLCASSGLVNALQETQYFGPGTRLLVL.

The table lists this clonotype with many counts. In DNA, the CDR3 is TGCGCCAGCAGCGCAACCGTGGTGGGGGGTTCCTACGAGCAGTACTTC. Amino acid sequence: CASSATVVGGSYEQYF. This chain links TRBV5-1 with TRBJ2-7, with a possible D match to TRBD2 (6 bases). CDR3 size: 16 residues. Germline CDR1 reads SGHRS; CDR2 reads YFSETQ. V was shortened by 4 bases and J by 1 base, with 18 bases between the two germline ends.

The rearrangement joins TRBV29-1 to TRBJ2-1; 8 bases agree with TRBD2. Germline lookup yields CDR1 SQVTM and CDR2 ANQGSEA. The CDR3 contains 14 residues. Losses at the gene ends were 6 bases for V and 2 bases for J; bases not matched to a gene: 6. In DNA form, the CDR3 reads TGCAGCGTCACTAGCGGTCTAACCTACAATGAGCAGTTCTTC. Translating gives CSVTSGLTYNEQFF.

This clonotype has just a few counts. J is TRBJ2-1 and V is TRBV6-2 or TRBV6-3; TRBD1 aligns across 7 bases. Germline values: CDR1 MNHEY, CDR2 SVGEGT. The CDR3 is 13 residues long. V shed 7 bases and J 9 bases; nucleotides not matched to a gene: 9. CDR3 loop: CASIRQGNGEQFF. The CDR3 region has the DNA TGTGCCAGCATACGACAGGGTAATGGTGAGCAGTTCTTC.

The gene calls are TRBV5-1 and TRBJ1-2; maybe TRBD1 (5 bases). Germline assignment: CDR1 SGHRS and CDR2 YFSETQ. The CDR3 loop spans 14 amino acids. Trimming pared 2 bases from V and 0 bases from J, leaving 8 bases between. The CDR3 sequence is CASSFPGPNYGYTF. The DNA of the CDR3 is TGCGCCAGCAGCTTCCCAGGGCCTAACTATGGCTACACCTTC.

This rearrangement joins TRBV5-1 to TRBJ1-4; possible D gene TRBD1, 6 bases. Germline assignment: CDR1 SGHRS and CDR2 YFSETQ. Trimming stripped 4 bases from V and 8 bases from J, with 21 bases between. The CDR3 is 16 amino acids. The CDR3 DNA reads TGCGCCAGCAGCCCTGGACTGGGGGCCTTTTGGGAAAAACTGTTTTTT. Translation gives CASSPGLGAFWEKLFF.

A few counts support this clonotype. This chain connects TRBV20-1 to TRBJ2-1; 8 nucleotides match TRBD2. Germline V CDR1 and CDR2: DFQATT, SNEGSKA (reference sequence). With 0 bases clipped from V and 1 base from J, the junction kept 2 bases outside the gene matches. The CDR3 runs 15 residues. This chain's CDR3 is CSARDLAGSYNEQFF. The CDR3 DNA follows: TGCAGTGCTAGAGATCTAGCGGGTTCCTACAATGAGCAGTTCTTC.

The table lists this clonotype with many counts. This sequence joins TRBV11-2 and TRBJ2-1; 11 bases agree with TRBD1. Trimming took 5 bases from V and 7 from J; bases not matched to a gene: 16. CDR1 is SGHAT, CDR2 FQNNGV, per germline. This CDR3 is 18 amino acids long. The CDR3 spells CASSGSPRWTGGANEQFF. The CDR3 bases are TGTGCCAGCAGCGGAAGTCCCCGTTGGACAGGGGGCGCGAATGAGCAGTTCTTC.

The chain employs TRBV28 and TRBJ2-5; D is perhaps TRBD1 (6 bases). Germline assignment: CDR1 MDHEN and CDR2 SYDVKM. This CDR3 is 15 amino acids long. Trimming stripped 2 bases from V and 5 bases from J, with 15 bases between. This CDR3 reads CASSLGQGSRETQYF. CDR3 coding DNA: TGTGCCAGCAGTTTAGGGCAGGGGAGCAGGGAGACCCAGTACTTC. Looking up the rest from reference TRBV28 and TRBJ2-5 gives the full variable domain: DVKVTQSSRYLVKRTGEKVFLECVQDMDHENMFWYRQDPGLGLRLIYFSYDVKMKEKGDIPEGYSVSREKKERFSLILESASTNQTSMYLCASSLGQGSRETQYFGPGTRLLVL.

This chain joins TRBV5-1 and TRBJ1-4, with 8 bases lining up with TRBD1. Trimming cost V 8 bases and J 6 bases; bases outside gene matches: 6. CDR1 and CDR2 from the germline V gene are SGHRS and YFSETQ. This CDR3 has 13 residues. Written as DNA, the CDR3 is TGCGCCAGTCGACAGGGGAGGGATGAAAAACTGTTTTTT. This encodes CASRQGRDEKLFF.

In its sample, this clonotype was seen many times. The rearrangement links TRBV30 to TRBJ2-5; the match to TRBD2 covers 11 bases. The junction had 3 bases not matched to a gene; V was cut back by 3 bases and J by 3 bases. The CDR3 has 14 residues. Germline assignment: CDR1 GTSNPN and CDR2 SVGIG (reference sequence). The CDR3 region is CAWRSSGRKETQYF. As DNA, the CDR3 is TGTGCCTGGAGATCTAGCGGGAGGAAAGAGACCCAGTACTTC.

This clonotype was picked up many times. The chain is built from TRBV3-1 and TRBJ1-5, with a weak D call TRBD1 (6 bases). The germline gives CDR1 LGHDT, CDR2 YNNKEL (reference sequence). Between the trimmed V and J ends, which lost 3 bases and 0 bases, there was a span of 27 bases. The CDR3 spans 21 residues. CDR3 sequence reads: CASSQTIYRDTLPYSNQPQHF. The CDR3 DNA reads TGTGCCAGCAGCCAGACGATCTACCGGGACACCCTCCCCTATAGCAATCAGCCCCAGCATTTT.

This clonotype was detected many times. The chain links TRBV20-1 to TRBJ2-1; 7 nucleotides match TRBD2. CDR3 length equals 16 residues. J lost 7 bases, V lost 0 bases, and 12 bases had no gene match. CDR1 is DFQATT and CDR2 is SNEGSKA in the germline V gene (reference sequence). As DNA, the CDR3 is TGCAGTGCTAGAGATCCCCGAACTAGCGTCGAGAATGAGCAGTTCTTC. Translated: CSARDPRTSVENEQFF.

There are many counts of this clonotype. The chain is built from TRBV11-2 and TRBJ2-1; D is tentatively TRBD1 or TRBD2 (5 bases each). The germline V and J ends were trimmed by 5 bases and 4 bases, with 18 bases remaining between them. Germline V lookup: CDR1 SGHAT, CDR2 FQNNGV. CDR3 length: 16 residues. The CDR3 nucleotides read TGTGCCAGCAGCCACGTTAGGGGAGACGAGTACAATGAGCAGTTCTTC. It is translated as CASSHVRGDEYNEQFF.

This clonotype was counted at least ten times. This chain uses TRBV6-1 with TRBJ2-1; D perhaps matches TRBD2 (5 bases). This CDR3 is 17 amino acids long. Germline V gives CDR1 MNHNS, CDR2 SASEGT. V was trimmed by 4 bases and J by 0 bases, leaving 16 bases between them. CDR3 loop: CASSALSSSSSYNEQFF. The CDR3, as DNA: TGTGCCAGCAGTGCTCTTTCTAGCTCCAGCTCCTACAATGAGCAGTTCTTC.

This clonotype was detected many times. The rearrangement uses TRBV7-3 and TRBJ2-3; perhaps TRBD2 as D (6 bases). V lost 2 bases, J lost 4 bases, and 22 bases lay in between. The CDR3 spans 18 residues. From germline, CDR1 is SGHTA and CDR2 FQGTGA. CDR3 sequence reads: CASSLSFEGGALADTQYF. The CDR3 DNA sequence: TGTGCCAGCAGCTTATCTTTCGAGGGAGGTGCTTTAGCAGATACGCAGTATTTT.

The CDR3 DNA reads TGTGCCAGCTCACAAAGCAGCGGGAGCCTTTACGAGCAGTACTTC. Translated, it gives CASSQSSGSLYEQYF. This chain joins TRBV18 and TRBJ2-7, with 8 bases identical to TRBD2. The CDR3 length is 15 residues. V was clipped by 4 bases and J by 4 bases; unmatched bases: 9. Germline CDR1 is KGHSH and CDR2 is LQKENI.

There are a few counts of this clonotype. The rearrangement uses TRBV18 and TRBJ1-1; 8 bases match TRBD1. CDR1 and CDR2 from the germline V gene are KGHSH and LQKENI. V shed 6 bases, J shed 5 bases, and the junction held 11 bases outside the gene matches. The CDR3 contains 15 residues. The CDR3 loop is CASSRLQGVKTEAFF. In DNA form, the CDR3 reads TGTGCCAGCTCCAGACTACAGGGGGTTAAGACTGAAGCTTTCTTT. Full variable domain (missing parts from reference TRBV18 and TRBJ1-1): NAGVMQNPRHLVRRRGQEARLRCSPMKGHSHVYWYRQLPEEGLKFMVYLQKENIIDESGMPKERFSAEFPKEGPSILRIQQVVRGDSAAYFCASSRLQGVKTEAFFGQGTRLTVV.

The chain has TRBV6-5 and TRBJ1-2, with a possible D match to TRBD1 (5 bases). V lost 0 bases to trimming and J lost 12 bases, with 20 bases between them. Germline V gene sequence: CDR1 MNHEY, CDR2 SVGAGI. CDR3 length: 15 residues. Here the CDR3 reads CASSYSTGTEVSHTF. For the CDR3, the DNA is TGTGCCAGCAGTTACTCTACCGGGACGGAGGTGTCTCACACCTTC.

CDR3 nucleotides: TGTGCCAGCAGCGGGAGTGGCAGCACCGGGGAGCTGTTTTTT. Its translation: CASSGSGSTGELFF. The V gene is TRBV6-1, the J gene TRBJ2-2; possible D gene TRBD2, 6 bases. The germline CDR1 and CDR2 sequences are MNHNS and SASEGT. Trimming took 6 bases from V and 4 from J, leaving 12 bases between them. This CDR3 is 14 amino acids long.

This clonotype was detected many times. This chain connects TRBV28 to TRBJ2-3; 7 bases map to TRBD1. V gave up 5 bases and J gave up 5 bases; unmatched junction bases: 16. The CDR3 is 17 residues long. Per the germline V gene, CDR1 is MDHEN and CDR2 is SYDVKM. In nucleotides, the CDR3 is TGTGCCAGCAGTAGCTACAGGGGCCATCGGGGTGAAGATACGCAGTATTTT. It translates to CASSSYRGHRGEDTQYF.

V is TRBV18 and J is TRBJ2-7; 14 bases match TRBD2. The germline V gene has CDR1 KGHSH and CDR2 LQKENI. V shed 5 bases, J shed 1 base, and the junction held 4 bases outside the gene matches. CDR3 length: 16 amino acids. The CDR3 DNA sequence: TGTGCCAGCTCAGGGACTAGCGGGAGTTTTTCCTACGAGCAGTACTTC. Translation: CASSGTSGSFSYEQYF.

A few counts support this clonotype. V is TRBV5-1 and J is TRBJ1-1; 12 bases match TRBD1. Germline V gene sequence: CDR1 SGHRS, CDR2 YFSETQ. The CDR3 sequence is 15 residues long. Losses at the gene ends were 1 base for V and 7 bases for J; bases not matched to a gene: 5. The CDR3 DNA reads TGCGCCAGCAGCTTGTTCGGGACAGGGGGCTTTGAAGCTTTCTTT. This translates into CASSLFGTGGFEAFF.

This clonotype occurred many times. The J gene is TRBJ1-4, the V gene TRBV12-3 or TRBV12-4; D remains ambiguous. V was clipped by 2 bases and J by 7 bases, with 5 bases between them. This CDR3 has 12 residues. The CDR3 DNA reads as TGTGCCAGCAGTTTATTGGGTGAAAAACTGTTTTTT. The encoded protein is CASSLLGEKLFF.